The clone carrying this T cell receptor beta chain was observed many times. Germline CDR1 is SGHRS and CDR2 is YFSETQ. The CDR3 is made up of 15 amino acids. Trimming took off 1 base at V and 0 bases at J, with 7 bases between the two ends. This entry comes from a study of T cells in Graves' hyperthyroidism and ophthalmopathy. Amplification targeted TCR beta CDR3 regions from RNA transcripts. TCR CDR3 underwent first-round RT-PCR with the HTBI primer set. Using its own MiXCR run on the multiplex PCR reads, TCRdb lists one record per CDR3 protein. The sample has 250,000 to 350,000 distinct CDR3 sequences, about 15% seen once; the top ten hold about 51%.

This TCR was recovered from a woman in her sixties or seventies with Graves' ophthalmopathy. The sequencing sample was made of blood. The chain couples TRBV5-1 to TRBJ2-2; D unresolved. The CDR3 DNA reads TGCGCCAGCAGCTTGACACTAACGAACACCGGGGAGCTGTTTTTT. It translates to CASSLTLTNTGELFF. Full variable domain (outside the CDR3, taken from reference TRBV5-1 and TRBJ2-2): KAGVTQTPRYLIKTRGQQVTLSCSPISGHRSVSWYQQTPGQGLQFLFEYFSETQRNKGNFPGRFSGRQFSNSRSEMNVSTLELGDSALYLCASSLTLTNTGELFFGEGSRLTVL.